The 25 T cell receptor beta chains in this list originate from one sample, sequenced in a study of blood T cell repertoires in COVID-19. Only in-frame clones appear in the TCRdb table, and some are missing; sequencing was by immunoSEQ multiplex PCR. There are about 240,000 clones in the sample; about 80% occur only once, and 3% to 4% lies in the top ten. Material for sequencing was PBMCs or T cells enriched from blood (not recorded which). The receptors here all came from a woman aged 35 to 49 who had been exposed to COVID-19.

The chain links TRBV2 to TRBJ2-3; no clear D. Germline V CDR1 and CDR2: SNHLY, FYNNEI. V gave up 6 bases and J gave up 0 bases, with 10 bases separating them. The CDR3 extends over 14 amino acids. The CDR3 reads CASRLLTSTDTQYF. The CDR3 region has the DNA TGTGCCAGCAGGCTCTTGACTAGCACAGATACGCAGTATTTT.

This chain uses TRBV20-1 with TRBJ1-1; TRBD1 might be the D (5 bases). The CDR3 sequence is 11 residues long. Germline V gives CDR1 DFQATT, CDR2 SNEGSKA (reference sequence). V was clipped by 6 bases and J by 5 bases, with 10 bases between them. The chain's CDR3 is CSAGGVTEAFF. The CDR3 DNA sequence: TGCAGTGCGGGAGGGGTAACTGAAGCTTTCTTT.

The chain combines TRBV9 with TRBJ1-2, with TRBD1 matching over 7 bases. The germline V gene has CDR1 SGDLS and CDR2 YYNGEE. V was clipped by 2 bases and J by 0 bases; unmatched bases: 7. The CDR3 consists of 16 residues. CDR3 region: CASSVDDRAANYGYTF. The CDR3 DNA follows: TGTGCCAGCAGCGTGGACGACAGGGCAGCTAACTATGGCTACACCTTC.

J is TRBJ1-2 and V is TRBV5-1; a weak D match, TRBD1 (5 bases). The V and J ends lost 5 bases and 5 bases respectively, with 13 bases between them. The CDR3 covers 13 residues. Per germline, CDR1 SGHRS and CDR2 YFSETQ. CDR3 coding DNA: TGCGCCAGCAGTGAAGGTGGGACTTATGGCTACACCTTC. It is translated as CASSEGGTYGYTF.

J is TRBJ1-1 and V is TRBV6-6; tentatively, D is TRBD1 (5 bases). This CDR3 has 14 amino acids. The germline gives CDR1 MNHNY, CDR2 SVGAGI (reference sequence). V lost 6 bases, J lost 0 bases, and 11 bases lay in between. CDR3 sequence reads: CASSADIMNTEAFF. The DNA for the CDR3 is TGTGCCAGCAGCGCGGACATAATGAACACTGAAGCTTTCTTT.

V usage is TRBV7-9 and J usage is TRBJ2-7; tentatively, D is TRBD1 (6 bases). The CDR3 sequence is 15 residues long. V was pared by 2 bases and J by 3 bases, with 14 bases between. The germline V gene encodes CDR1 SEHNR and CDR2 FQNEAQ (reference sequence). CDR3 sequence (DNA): TGTGCCAGCAGCTTACTCCCCTCGACAGGCTACGAGCAGTACTTC. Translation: CASSLLPSTGYEQYF.

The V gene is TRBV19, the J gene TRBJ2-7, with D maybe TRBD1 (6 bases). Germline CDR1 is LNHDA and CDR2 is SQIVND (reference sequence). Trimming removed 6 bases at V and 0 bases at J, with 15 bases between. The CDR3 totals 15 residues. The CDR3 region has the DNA TGTGCCAGTAGGCCTTCTCGGGACATCTCCTACGAGCAGTACTTC. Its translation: CASRPSRDISYEQYF.

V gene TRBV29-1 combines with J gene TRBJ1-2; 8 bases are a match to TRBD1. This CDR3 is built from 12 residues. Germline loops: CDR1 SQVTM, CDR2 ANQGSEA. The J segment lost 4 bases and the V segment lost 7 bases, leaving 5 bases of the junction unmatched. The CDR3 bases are TGCAGCGCCAACGACAGGGGCTATGGCTACACCTTC. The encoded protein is CSANDRGYGYTF. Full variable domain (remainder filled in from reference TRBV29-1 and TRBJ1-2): SAVISQKPSRDICQRGTSLTIQCQVDSQVTMMFWYRQQPGQSLTLIATANQGSEATYESGFVIDKFPISRPNLTFSTLTVSNMSPEDSSIYLCSANDRGYGYTFGSGTRLTVV.

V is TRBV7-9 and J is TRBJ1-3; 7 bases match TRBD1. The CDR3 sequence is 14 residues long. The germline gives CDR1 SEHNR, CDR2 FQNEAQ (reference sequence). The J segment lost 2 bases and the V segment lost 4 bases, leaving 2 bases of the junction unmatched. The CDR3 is CASSSDRAGNTIYF. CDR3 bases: TGTGCCAGCAGCTCCGACAGGGCTGGAAACACCATATATTTT.

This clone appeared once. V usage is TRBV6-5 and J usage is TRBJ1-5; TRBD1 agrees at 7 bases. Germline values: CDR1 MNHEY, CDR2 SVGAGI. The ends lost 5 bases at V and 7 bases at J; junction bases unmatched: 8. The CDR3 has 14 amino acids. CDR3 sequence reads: CASSHGQDRQPQHF. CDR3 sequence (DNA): TGTGCCAGCAGTCACGGACAGGACAGGCAGCCCCAGCATTTT.

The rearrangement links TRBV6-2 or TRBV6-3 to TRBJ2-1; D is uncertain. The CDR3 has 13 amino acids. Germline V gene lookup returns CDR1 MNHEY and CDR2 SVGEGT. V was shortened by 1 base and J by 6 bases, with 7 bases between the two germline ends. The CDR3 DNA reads TGTGCCAGCAGTTACTACGCTACCAATGAGCAGTTCTTC. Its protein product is CASSYYATNEQFF.

CDR3 bases: TGTGCCAGCAGCCTCAAACTAATCGGGGGGGATGTAGATACGCAGTATTTT. As protein: CASSLKLIGGDVDTQYF. The V call is TRBV5-4, the J call TRBJ2-3, with 8 bases identical to TRBD2. Germline CDR1 and CDR2: SGHNT and YYREEE (reference sequence). CDR3 length: 17 residues. Trimming took 4 bases from V and 5 from J; bases not matched to a gene: 15. Together with reference TRBV5-4 and TRBJ2-3, the CDR3 gives the full variable domain: ETGVTQSPTHLIKTRGQQVTLRCSSQSGHNTVSWYQQALGQGPQFIFQYYREEENGRGNFPPRFSGLQFPNYSSELNVNALELDDSALYLCASSLKLIGGDVDTQYFGPGTRLTVL.

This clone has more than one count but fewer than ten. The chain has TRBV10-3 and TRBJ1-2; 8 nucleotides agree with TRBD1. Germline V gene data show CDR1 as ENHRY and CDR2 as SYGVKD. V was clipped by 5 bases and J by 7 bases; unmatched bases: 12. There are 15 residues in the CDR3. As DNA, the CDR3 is TGTGCCATCAGTTACCCTCAGGGGGCGTGGGGTGGCTACACCTTC. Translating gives CAISYPQGAWGGYTF.

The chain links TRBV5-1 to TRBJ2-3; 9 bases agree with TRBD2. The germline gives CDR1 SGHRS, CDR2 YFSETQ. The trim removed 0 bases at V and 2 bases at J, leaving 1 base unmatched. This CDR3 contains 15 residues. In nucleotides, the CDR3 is TGCGCCAGCAGCTTGGAGCGGGGGGTCACAGATACGCAGTATTTT. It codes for CASSLERGVTDTQYF. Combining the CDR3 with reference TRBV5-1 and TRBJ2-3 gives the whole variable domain KAGVTQTPRYLIKTRGQQVTLSCSPISGHRSVSWYQQTPGQGLQFLFEYFSETQRNKGNFPGRFSGRQFSNSRSEMNVSTLELGDSALYLCASSLERGVTDTQYFGPGTRLTVL.

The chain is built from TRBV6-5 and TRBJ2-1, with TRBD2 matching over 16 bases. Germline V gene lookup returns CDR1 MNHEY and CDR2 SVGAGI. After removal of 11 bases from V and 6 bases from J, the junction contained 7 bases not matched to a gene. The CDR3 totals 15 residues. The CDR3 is CAYTGTSGGANEQFF. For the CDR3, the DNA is TGTGCCTATACCGGGACTAGCGGGGGGGCCAATGAGCAGTTCTTC.

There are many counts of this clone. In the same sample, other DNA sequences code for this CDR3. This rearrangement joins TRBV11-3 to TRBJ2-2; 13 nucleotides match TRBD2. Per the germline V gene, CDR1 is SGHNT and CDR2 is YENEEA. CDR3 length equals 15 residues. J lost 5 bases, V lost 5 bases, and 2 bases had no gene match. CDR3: CASSRLAGGTGELFF. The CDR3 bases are TGTGCCAGCAGCCGACTAGCGGGGGGTACCGGGGAGCTGTTTTTT. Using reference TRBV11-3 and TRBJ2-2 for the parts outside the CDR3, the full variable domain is EAGVVQSPRYKIIEKKQPVAFWCNPISGHNTLYWYLQNLGQGPELLIRYENEEAVDDSQLPKDRFSAERLKGVDSTLKIQPAELGDSAVYLCASSRLAGGTGELFFGEGSRLTVL.

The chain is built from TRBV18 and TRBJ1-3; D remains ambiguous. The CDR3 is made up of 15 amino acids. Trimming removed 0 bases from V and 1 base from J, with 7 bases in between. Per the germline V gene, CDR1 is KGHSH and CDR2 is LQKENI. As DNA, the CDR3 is TGTGCCAGCTCACCACCGGGGAGTTCTGGAAACACCATATATTTT. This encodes CASSPPGSSGNTIYF.

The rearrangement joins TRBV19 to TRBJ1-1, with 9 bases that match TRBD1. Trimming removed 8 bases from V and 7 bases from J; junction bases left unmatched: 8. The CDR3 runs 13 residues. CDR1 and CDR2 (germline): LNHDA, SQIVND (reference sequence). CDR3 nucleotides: TGTGCCAGTGGAGGACAGGGGATAATTGAAGCTTTCTTT. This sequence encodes CASGGQGIIEAFF.

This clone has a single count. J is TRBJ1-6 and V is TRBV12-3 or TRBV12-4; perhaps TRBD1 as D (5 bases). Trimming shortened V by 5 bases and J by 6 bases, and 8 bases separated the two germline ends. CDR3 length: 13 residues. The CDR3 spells CASSRDSNSPLHF. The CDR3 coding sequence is TGTGCCAGCAGTCGGGACTCTAATTCACCCCTCCACTTT.

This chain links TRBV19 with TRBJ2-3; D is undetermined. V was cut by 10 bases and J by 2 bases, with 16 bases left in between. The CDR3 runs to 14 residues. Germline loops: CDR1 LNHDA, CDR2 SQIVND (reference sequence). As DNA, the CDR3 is TGTGCCACCCAGCCCAGGAAGGTCACAGATACGCAGTATTTT. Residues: CATQPRKVTDTQYF.

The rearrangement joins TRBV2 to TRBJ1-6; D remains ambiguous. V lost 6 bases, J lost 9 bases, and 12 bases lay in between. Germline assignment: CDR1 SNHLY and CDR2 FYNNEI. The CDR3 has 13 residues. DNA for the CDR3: TGTGCCAGCAGCGGACTGGGGTTTTCACCCCTCCACTTT. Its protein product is CASSGLGFSPLHF.

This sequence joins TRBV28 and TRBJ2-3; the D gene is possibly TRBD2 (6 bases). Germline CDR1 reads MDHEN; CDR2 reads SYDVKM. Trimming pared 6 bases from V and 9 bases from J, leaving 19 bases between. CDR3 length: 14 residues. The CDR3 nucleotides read TGTGCCAGCAGGGAACCGGGAGCTAGAGACACGCAGTATTTT. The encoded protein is CASREPGARDTQYF.

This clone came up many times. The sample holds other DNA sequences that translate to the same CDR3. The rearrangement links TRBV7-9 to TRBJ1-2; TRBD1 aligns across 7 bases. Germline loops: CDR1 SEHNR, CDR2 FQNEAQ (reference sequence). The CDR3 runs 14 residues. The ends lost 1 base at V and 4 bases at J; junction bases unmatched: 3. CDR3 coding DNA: TGTGCCAGCAGCTTAGTTCGGGACAGCTATGGCTACACCTTC. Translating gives CASSLVRDSYGYTF.

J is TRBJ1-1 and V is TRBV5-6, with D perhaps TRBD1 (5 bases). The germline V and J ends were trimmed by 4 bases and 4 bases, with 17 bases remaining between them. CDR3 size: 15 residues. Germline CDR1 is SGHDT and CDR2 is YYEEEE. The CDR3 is CASSPDPGRATEAFF. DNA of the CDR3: TGTGCCAGCAGCCCAGACCCAGGGAGGGCCACTGAAGCTTTCTTT.

Here the CDR3 DNA reads TGTGCCAGTAGTGACAGCTTTTCTAGGTCCGGGGAGCTGTTTTTT. It translates to CASSDSFSRSGELFF. The chain carries TRBV19 and TRBJ2-2; the D gene is possibly TRBD1 (5 bases). CDR1 and CDR2 from the germline V gene are LNHDA and SQIVND (reference sequence). V was pared by 5 bases and J by 6 bases, with 16 bases between. The CDR3 totals 15 residues.